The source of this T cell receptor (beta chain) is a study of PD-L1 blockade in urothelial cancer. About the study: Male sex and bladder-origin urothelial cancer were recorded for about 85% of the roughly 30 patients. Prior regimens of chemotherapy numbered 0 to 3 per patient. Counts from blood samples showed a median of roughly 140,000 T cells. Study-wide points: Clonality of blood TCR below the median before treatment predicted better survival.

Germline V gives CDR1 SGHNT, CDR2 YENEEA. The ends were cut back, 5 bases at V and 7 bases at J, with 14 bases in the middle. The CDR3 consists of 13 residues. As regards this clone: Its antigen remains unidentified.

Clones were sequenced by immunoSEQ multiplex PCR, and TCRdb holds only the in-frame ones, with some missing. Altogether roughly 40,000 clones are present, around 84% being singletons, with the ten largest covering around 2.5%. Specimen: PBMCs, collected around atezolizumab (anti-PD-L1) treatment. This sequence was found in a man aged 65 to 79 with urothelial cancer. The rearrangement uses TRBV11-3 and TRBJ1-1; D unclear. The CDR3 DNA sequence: TGTGCCAGCAGCCCTATAGCTGGTATTGAAGCTTTCTTT. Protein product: CASSPIAGIEAFF.